A selection of T cell receptor beta chains follows, all from one sample in a study of Graves' ophthalmopathy and Graves' hyperthyroidism. TCRdb reprocessed the multiplex PCR reads via MiXCR and lists one record per CDR3 protein. Of about 620,000 distinct CDR3 sequences listed, over 20% were seen once; the top ten hold more than 5.5%. Sequences were obtained from peripheral blood. The receptors shown here come from a woman under 30 with stable Graves' hyperthyroidism. Some clones in this sample may be carry-over from other donors' samples. CDR3s include the opening cysteine and the closing phenylalanine or tryptophan. The D gene is left open where the match is weak. Some rows mark clone size as missing; the rest say once, few, many or name a class of expanded clone.

D gene,clone size,V gene,J gene,CDR3 DNA,CDR3 protein
TRBD1,-,TRBV30,TRBJ2-7,TGTGCCTGGGCCGGGACAGGGTCCTACGAGCAGTACTTC,CAWAGTGSYEQYF
-,many,TRBV19,TRBJ2-7,TGTGCCAGTAGTATCACGGCAGGGCCCTACGAGCAGTACTTC,CASSITAGPYEQYF
-,many,TRBV20-1,TRBJ1-1,TGCAGTGCTGGAGATTTGAGGACTGAAGCTTTCTTT,CSAGDLRTEAFF
TRBD1,-,TRBV10-3,TRBJ1-1,TGTGCCATCAGTCCGGGACAGGGTACGGGGAACACTGAAGCTTTCTTT,CAISPGQGTGNTEAFF
TRBD2,-,TRBV12-3/TRBV12-4,TRBJ2-7,TGTGCCAGCAGCCTAAATACTATTAGCGGGGAACCCTACGAGCAGTACTTC,CASSLNTISGEPYEQYF
-,many,TRBV28,TRBJ2-2,TGTACCAGCAGTACCCGGTATCTAACGAACACCGGGGAGCTGTTTTTT,CTSSTRYLTNTGELFF
-,-,TRBV12-3/TRBV12-4,TRBJ1-6,TGTGCCAGCAACACAGGGACGAATTCACCCCTCCACTTT,CASNTGTNSPLHF
-,-,TRBV18,TRBJ1-5,TGTGCCAGCTCACCACCGTCTGGGGGCAATCAGCCCCAGCATTTT,CASSPPSGGNQPQHF
-,few,TRBV25-1,TRBJ1-2,TGTGCCAGCAGTGCCCTACTGGCCTCGGGGGCGTCTGGCTACACCTTC,CASSALLASGASGYTF
TRBD1,-,TRBV24-1,TRBJ1-5,TGTGCCACCAGTCCACAGGGGGCTAATCAGCCCCAGCATTTT,CATSPQGANQPQHF
-,many,TRBV10-3,TRBJ1-5,TGTGCCACCAGGAGGACGGGAGATAGCAATCAGCCCCAGCATTTT,CATRRTGDSNQPQHF
-,many,TRBV20-1,TRBJ2-5,TGCAGTGCTAGAGAAGGGGCGCGGGGAATAGAGACCCAGTACTTC,CSAREGARGIETQYF
-,many,TRBV12-3/TRBV12-4,TRBJ2-5,TGTGCCAGCAGTACCTCAGGGCCCCAGTACTTC,CASSTSGPQYF
-,many,TRBV9,TRBJ2-5,TGTGCCAGCAGCGCCGCAGGGGAAGAGACCCAGTACTTC,CASSAAGEETQYF
-,-,TRBV6-1,TRBJ1-2,TGTGCCAGCAGTGAACGGCCTGGCGGCTATGGCTACACCTTC,CASSERPGGYGYTF
-,many,TRBV11-1,TRBJ1-5,TGTGCCAGCAGGAATAAACAGGGACGCGAACAGCCCCAGCATTTT,CASRNKQGREQPQHF
-,-,TRBV18,TRBJ1-1,TGTGCCAGCTCACCCTCTGTCCCGGCGCCGGGCACTGAAGCTTTCTTT,CASSPSVPAPGTEAFF
TRBD1,many,TRBV5-1,TRBJ2-5,TGCGCCAGCAGCATGGACAGGGTGAAGGAGACCCAGTACTTC,CASSMDRVKETQYF
-,-,TRBV10-3,TRBJ2-7,TGTGCCATCAGCTCACGGGGGACCGGGTACGAGCAGTACTTC,CAISSRGTGYEQYF
TRBD2,-,TRBV4-2,TRBJ2-7,TGTGCCAGCAGCCAAGATACGGGACTAGCGGGAGTTGAGCAGTACTTC,CASSQDTGLAGVEQYF
-,many,TRBV6-1,TRBJ2-5,TGTGCCAGCAGTGACAGGGGAGGACTAGAGACCCAGTACTTC,CASSDRGGLETQYF
TRBD1,many,TRBV20-1,TRBJ1-1,TGCAGTGCTAGAGATCTGGTAGGACAGGTGACAGCTTTCTTT,CSARDLVGQVTAFF
TRBD2,many,TRBV7-9,TRBJ2-7,TGTGCCAGCAATCGCGGGGGCGAGCAGTACTTC,CASNRGGEQYF
-,many,TRBV11-1,TRBJ2-7,TGTGCCAGCAGCCCGGGACTCTACGAGCAGTACTTC,CASSPGLYEQYF
TRBD1,-,TRBV6-1,TRBJ1-6,TGTGCCAGCAACAGGGGGCAGAATAATTCACCCCTCCACTTT,CASNRGQNNSPLHF
-,few,TRBV20-1,TRBJ1-1,TGCAGTGCTAGTAGGGACACAAACACTGAAGCTTTCTTT,CSASRDTNTEAFF
-,few,TRBV6-5,TRBJ1-1,TGTGCCAGCAGTTACTCTCAGGGTCGGACGGTGAACACTGAAGCTTTCTTT,CASSYSQGRTVNTEAFF
TRBD1,many,TRBV19,TRBJ1-1,TGTGCCAGTAACCTACAGGGGAGTGACACTGAAGCTTTCTTT,CASNLQGSDTEAFF
-,-,TRBV6-1,TRBJ2-7,TGTGCCAGCAGCTCATCATGGCTCACTCCCTCCTACGAGCAGTACTTC,CASSSSWLTPSYEQYF
-,many,TRBV7-2,TRBJ2-2,TGTGCCAGCACTACTGGATGGGGGCCCGGGGAGCTGTTTTTT,CASTTGWGPGELFF
-,few,TRBV11-2,TRBJ2-2,TGTGCCAGCAGCTTACTATCCCTGATGAACACCGGGGAGCTGTTTTTT,CASSLLSLMNTGELFF
-,-,TRBV5-1,TRBJ1-5,TGCGCCAGCAGCCCTCAGGCGGGGGATCAGCCCCAGCATTTT,CASSPQAGDQPQHF
-,many,TRBV12-3/TRBV12-4,TRBJ2-7,TGTGCCAGCAGTTTAGATCTCCACGAGCAGTACTTC,CASSLDLHEQYF
-,-,TRBV20-1,TRBJ2-7,TGCAGTGCTGTACTTAGCGGTGGGACCTCCTACGAGCAGTACTTC,CSAVLSGGTSYEQYF
TRBD1,once,TRBV6-1,TRBJ2-2,TGTGCCAGCAGACAGGACAGGCATACCGGGGAGCTGTTTTTT,CASRQDRHTGELFF
TRBD2,once,TRBV20-1,TRBJ2-7,TGCAGTGCTAGTCTAGCGGGAGCTCGCGAGCAGTACTTC,CSASLAGAREQYF
-,many,TRBV5-1,TRBJ2-7,TGCGCCAGCAGCGAAGACGGGAGAAGCTCCTACGAGCAGTACTTC,CASSEDGRSSYEQYF
-,many,TRBV4-1,TRBJ1-5,TGCGCCAGCAGCCAAGATGGCCTCGATATGAGGCCCCAGCATTTT,CASSQDGLDMRPQHF
-,many,TRBV7-3,TRBJ2-7,TGTGCCAGCAGCTTAAGGACCATTGCGGGGGCGCGTTACGAGCAGTACTTC,CASSLRTIAGARYEQYF
TRBD1,few,TRBV6-2/TRBV6-3,TRBJ2-7,TGTGCCAGCAGCCCCGGGACAGGGGCCGAGCAGTACTTC,CASSPGTGAEQYF
TRBD1,many,TRBV6-2/TRBV6-3,TRBJ2-5,TGTGCCAGCACCTGGACAGGCACCCAGGAGACCCAGTACTTC,CASTWTGTQETQYF
-,many,TRBV20-1,TRBJ1-2,TGCAGTGCTAGAGAACTAAAGACACTACACTATGGCTACACCTTC,CSARELKTLHYGYTF
-,-,TRBV12-3/TRBV12-4,TRBJ1-2,TGTGCCAGCGTACGGACAGAATCCTATGGCTACACCTTC,CASVRTESYGYTF
-,few,TRBV4-2,TRBJ1-2,TGTGCCAGCAGCCAAGATTTGCGGGGGGGTAACATTTATGGCTACACCTTC,CASSQDLRGGNIYGYTF
-,many,TRBV3-1,TRBJ2-5,TGTGCCAGCAGCCCCTCACAGGCCCGGGGAGAGACCCAGTACTTC,CASSPSQARGETQYF
-,many,TRBV5-1,TRBJ2-7,TGCGCCAGCCGCCAAGGTAGGGGCTACGAGCAGTACTTC,CASRQGRGYEQYF
TRBD2,few,TRBV12-3/TRBV12-4,TRBJ2-5,TGTGCCAGCAGACGGGACTATCAAGAGACCCAGTACTTC,CASRRDYQETQYF
-,many,TRBV20-1,TRBJ2-2,TGCAGTGCAAGAACACCCAGGGGACTAAACACCGGGGAGCTGTTTTTT,CSARTPRGLNTGELFF
TRBD1,few,TRBV29-1,TRBJ2-7,TGCAGCACCCGGACAGGAGGACCCGAGCAGTACTTC,CSTRTGGPEQYF
TRBD1,many,TRBV11-2,TRBJ2-7,TGTGCCAGCAGCTTAGAGGTGACAGGGCTGTACGAGCAGTACTTC,CASSLEVTGLYEQYF
TRBD1,-,TRBV12-3/TRBV12-4,TRBJ2-7,TGTGCCAGCAGAGACAGGGGAGGTAGCTACGAGCAGTACTTC,CASRDRGGSYEQYF
-,many,TRBV6-5,TRBJ1-2,TGTGCCAGCAGTTACAATCGGGGCGACTATGGCTACACCTTC,CASSYNRGDYGYTF
-,many,TRBV30,TRBJ2-4,TGTGCCTGGAGCCACAGGGCCCCCTTAGCCAAAAACATTCAGTACTTC,CAWSHRAPLAKNIQYF
-,many,TRBV6-1,TRBJ1-3,TGTGCCAGCAGTGTAATTCGTTTTGGAAACACCATATATTTT,CASSVIRFGNTIYF
TRBD1,many,TRBV7-2,TRBJ1-2,TGTGCCAGCAGCTTAGCTGGGACAGGGAGTGGCTACACCTTC,CASSLAGTGSGYTF
TRBD2,many,TRBV4-1,TRBJ2-5,TGCGCCAGCAGCCGACCAGGGAGGGAGGGGGAGACCCAGTACTTC,CASSRPGREGETQYF
TRBD1,-,TRBV29-1,TRBJ1-1,TGCAGCGCCTTGCGACAGGGGAACACTGAAGCTTTCTTT,CSALRQGNTEAFF
-,-,TRBV7-2,TRBJ1-2,TGTGCCAGCAGCTTGACAGGCCTAGGGCCCACCTTC,CASSLTGLGPTF
TRBD1,-,TRBV12-5,TRBJ2-5,TGTTCCGACCGCGAAGGACAGGGTCGCCTCTCGGAGACCCAGTACTTC,CSDREGQGRLSETQYF
-,few,TRBV12-3/TRBV12-4,TRBJ2-1,TGTGCCAGCAACCGGGACCAGGCCTACAATGAGCAGTTCTTC,CASNRDQAYNEQFF